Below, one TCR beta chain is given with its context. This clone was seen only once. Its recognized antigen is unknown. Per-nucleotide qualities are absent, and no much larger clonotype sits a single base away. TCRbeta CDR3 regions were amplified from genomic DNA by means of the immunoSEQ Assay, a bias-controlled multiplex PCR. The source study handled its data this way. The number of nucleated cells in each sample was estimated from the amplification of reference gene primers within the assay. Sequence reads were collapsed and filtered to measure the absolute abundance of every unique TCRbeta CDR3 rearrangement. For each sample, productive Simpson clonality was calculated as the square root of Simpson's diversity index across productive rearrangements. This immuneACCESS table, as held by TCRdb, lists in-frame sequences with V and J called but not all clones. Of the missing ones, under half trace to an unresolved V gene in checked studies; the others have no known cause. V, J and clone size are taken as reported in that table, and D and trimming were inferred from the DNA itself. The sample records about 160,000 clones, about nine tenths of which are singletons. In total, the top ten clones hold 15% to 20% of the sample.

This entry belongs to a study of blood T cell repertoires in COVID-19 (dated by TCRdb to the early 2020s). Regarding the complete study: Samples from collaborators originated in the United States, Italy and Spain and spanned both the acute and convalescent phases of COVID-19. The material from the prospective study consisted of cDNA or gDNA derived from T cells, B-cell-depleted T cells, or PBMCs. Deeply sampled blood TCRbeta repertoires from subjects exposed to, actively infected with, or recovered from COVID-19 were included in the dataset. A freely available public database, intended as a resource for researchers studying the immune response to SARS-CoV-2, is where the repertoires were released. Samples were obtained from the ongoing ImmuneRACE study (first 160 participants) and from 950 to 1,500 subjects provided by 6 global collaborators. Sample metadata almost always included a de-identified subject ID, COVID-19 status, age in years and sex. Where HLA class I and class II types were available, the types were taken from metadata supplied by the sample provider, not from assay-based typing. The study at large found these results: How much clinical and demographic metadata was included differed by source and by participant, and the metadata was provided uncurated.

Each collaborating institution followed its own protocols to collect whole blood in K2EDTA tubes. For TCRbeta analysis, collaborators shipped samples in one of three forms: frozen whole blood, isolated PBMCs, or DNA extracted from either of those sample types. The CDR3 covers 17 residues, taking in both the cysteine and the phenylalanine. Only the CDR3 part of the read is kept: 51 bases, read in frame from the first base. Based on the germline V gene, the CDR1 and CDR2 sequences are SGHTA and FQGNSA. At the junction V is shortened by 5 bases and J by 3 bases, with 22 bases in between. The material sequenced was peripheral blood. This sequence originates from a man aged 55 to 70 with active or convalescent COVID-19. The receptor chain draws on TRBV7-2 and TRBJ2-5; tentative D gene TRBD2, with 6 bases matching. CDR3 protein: CASSPRPPGGAEETQYF. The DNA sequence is TGTGCCAGCAGCCCCCGGCCCCCAGGCGGGGCAGAAGAGACCCAGTACTTC.